The clone carrying this T cell receptor (beta chain) was picked up a small number of times. As yet, its antigen is unknown. V was pared by 5 bases and J by 7 bases, with 11 bases between. The CDR3 length is 12 residues. Germline V gene lookup returns CDR1 SGHVS and CDR2 FQNEAQ. The record originates from a study of response to subunit inactivated influenza vaccine. Findings of the study overall: With each seasonal influenza vaccination, the authors suggested, few new T cells are recruited.

TCRdb called the RT-PCR reads again in MiXCR, with one record for every CDR3 protein. The sample contains around 190,000 distinct CDR3 sequences, about 15% of which appear only once. The chain links TRBV7-8 to TRBJ2-5, with D unclear. The clonotype originates from a man aged 45-65 years who received an inactivated influenza vaccine. The specimen comprised CD8+ T cells sorted from PBMCs, sampled roughly 5 days after vaccination. The CDR3 spells CASSLTVRTQYF. In nucleotides, the CDR3 is TGTGCCAGCAGCCTAACGGTCCGGACCCAGTACTTC. Drawing the rest from reference TRBV7-8 and TRBJ2-5, the complete variable domain is GAGVSQSPRYKVAKRGQDVALRCDPISGHVSLFWYQQALGQGPEFLTYFQNEAQLDKSGLPSDRFFAERPEGSVSTLKIQRTQQEDSAVYLCASSLTVRTQYFGPGTRLLVL.